These 8 T cell receptor beta chains originate from one sample sequenced in a study of T cells after yellow fever vaccination. One entry per CDR3 protein, called by TCRdb with MiXCR from the 5' RACE reads. This sample has approximately 450,000 distinct CDR3 sequences, with over 15% found just once. The source material was PBMCs, sampled before the yellow fever booster vaccination. The receptors derive from a man between 18 and 35 years old who received the YFV17D yellow fever vaccine.

This clonotype was seen more than once but under ten times. The CDR3 region has the DNA TGTGCCAGCAGCTTCACCGGAGCGGGGGAGACCCAGTACTTC. This encodes CASSFTGAGETQYF. The V call is TRBV7-2, the J call TRBJ2-5; 7 bases are a match to TRBD2. Per the germline V gene, CDR1 is SGHTA and CDR2 is FQGNSA. V shed 3 bases, J shed 5 bases, and the junction held 6 bases outside the gene matches. The CDR3 has 14 residues.

V usage is TRBV6-6 and J usage is TRBJ1-2; tentatively, D is TRBD1 (5 bases). Trimming took 5 bases from V and 5 from J, leaving 18 bases between them. Per germline, CDR1 MNHNY and CDR2 SVGAGI (reference sequence). The CDR3 extends over 15 amino acids. The CDR3 DNA reads as TGTGCCAGCAGTCCCCCGAAGACAGTCATATATGGCTACACCTTC. As protein: CASSPPKTVIYGYTF.

This chain joins TRBV7-6 and TRBJ1-2, with 7 bases that match TRBD1. V shed 5 bases, J shed 6 bases, and the junction held 3 bases outside the gene matches. This CDR3 contains 12 residues. CDR1 and CDR2 from the germline V gene are SGHVS and FNYEAQ. The DNA for the CDR3 is TGTGCCAGCAGCGCGACAGGGAATGGCTACACCTTC. Encoded protein: CASSATGNGYTF.

The chain links TRBV3-1 to TRBJ1-2; maybe TRBD1 (5 bases). This CDR3 contains 14 residues. Trimming shortened V by 0 bases and J by 7 bases, and 12 bases separated the two germline ends. From germline, CDR1 is LGHDT and CDR2 YNNKEL (reference sequence). The CDR3 reads CASSQEGGWRGYTF. CDR3 coding DNA: TGTGCCAGCAGCCAAGAGGGGGGTTGGCGTGGCTACACCTTC.

The rearrangement links TRBV4-3 to TRBJ2-3; the D is unclear. Trimming left V 2 bases short and J 0 bases short, with 12 bases between. CDR1 and CDR2 from the germline V gene are LGHNA and YSLEER. The CDR3 has 16 amino acids. This chain's CDR3 is CASSQLWATSTDTQYF. CDR3 nucleotides: TGCGCCAGCAGCCAACTTTGGGCCACTAGCACAGATACGCAGTATTTT.

This clonotype was seen a handful of times. This chain connects TRBV20-1 to TRBJ2-4, with D uncertain. In germline, CDR1 is DFQATT, CDR2 SNEGSKA (reference sequence). V lost 4 bases to trimming and J lost 12 bases, with 16 bases between them. There are 12 residues in the CDR3. CDR3 loop: CSAIGVSRTQYF. CDR3 DNA sequence: TGCAGTGCTATTGGGGTCTCGAGGACTCAGTACTTC.

This clonotype was seen many times. This chain uses TRBV5-1 with TRBJ2-1; D uncertain. This CDR3 region has 15 residues. V was pared by 0 bases and J by 6 bases, with 13 bases between. CDR1 is SGHRS and CDR2 is YFSETQ in the germline V gene. In nucleotides, the CDR3 is TGCGCCAGCAGCTTGGGAACGGGCCCGAGCAATGAGCAGTTCTTC. Its translation: CASSLGTGPSNEQFF.

V and J are TRBV9 and TRBJ2-7; D unclear. The CDR3 totals 15 residues. Trimming removed 4 bases at V and 4 bases at J, with 18 bases between. CDR1 is SGDLS, CDR2 YYNGEE, per germline. The CDR3 here is CASSSHPSGSYEQYF. CDR3 nucleotides: TGTGCCAGCAGCTCACACCCTTCCGGATCTTACGAGCAGTACTTC.